The 4 T cell receptor beta chains listed next were all sequenced from one sample in a study of identical twins. MiXCR, run by TCRdb on the 5' RACE reads, gives a single entry per CDR3 protein. The sample holds approximately 500,000 distinct CDR3 sequences; approximately 24% are singletons and the top ten take approximately 2.9%. In addition, the sample was reused for a study of T cells expressing NK-cell markers.

The specimen sequenced was CD4+ T cells sorted from blood. The receptors shown here come from a woman aged 18-29 years in good health.

This sequence joins TRBV6-5 and TRBJ2-3; either TRBD1 or TRBD2 may supply D (5 bases each). V shed 4 bases and J shed 4 bases, with 21 bases lying between them. Germline loops: CDR1 MNHEY, CDR2 SVGAGI. The length of the CDR3 is 17 residues. CDR3 sequence (DNA): TGTGCCAGCAGTTTCCGGAACCCAGGGAGAGTATCAGATACGCAGTATTTT. This gives the protein CASSFRNPGRVSDTQYF.

The chain has TRBV29-1 and TRBJ2-7; D gene unclear. The V gene's germline CDR1 is SQVTM and CDR2 ANQGSEA. The CDR3 totals 12 residues. V was cut by 1 base and J by 1 base, with 5 bases left in between. The CDR3 region has the DNA TGCAGCGTTGAAGGATATTCCTACGAGCAGTACTTC. It codes for CSVEGYSYEQYF.

The CDR3 DNA is TGCAGTGCCACCCCCAGCAACGACTATGGCTACACCTTC. Translating gives CSATPSNDYGYTF. The V and J genes are TRBV20-1 and TRBJ1-2; no clear D gene. The CDR3 spans 13 residues. CDR1 and CDR2 (germline): DFQATT, SNEGSKA (reference sequence). The V end lost 6 bases, the J end lost 3 bases, and 14 bases lay between the germline ends.

This clonotype was recorded a few times. This chain joins TRBV27 and TRBJ1-1, with D unclear. The CDR3 length is 19 residues. V was clipped by 6 bases and J by 1 base, with 27 bases between them. Looked up from germline, CDR1 is MNHEY and CDR2 is SMNVEV (reference sequence). CDR3 sequence reads: CASRQQINLKTRENTEAFF. CDR3 bases: TGTGCCAGCAGACAACAAATAAACCTTAAAACCCGGGAGAACACTGAAGCTTTCTTT.